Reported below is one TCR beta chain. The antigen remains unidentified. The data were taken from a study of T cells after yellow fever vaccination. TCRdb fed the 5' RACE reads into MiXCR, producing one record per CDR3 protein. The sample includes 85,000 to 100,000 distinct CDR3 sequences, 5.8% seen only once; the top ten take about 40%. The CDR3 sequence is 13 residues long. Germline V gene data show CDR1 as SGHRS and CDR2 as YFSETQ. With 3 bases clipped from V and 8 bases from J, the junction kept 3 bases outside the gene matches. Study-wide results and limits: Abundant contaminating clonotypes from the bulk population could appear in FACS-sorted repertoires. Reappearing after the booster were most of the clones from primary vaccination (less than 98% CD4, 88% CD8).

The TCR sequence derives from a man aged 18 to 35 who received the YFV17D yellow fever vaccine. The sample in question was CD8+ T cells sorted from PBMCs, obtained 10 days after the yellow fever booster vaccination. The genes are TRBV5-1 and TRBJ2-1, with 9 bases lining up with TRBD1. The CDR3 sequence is CASSWGTGYEQFF. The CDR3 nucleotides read TGCGCCAGCAGCTGGGGGACAGGGTATGAGCAGTTCTTC.